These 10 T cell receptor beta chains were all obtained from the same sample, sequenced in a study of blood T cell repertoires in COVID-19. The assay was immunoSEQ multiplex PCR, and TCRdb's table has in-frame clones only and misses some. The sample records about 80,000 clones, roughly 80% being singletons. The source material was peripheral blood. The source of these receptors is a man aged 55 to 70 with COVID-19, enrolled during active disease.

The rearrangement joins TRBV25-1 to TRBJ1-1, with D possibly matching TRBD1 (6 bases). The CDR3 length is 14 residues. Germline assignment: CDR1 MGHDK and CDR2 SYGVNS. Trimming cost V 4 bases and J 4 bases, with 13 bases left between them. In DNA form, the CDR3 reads TGTGCCAGCAGTGGGGGGCCAGGGCCCACTGAAGCTTTCTTT. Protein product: CASSGGPGPTEAFF.

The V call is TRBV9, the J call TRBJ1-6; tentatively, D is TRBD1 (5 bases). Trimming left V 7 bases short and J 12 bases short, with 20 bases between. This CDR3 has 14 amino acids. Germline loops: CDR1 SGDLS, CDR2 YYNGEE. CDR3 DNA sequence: TGTGCCAGCGGAGGGGAAGGTCTTAGGGGACCCCTCCACTTT. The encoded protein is CASGGEGLRGPLHF. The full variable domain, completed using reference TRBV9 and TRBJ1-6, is DSGVTQTPKHLITATGQRVTLRCSPRSGDLSVYWYQQSLDQGLQFLIQYYNGEERAKGNILERFSAQQFPDLHSELNLSSLELGDSALYFCASGGEGLRGPLHFGNGTRLTVT.

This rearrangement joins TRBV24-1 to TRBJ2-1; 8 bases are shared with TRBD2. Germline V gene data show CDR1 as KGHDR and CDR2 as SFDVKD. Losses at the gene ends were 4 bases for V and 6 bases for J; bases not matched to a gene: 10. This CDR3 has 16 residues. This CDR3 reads CATSDPAGGRSNEQFF. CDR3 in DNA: TGTGCCACCAGTGACCCCGCCGGCGGGAGGTCCAATGAGCAGTTCTTC.

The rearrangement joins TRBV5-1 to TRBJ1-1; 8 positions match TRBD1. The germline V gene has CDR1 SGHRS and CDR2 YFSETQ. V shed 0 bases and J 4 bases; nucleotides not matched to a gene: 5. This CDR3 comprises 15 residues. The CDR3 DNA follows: TGCGCCAGCAGCTTGGTGTCAGGGGGCGTCACTGAAGCTTTCTTT. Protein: CASSLVSGGVTEAFF.

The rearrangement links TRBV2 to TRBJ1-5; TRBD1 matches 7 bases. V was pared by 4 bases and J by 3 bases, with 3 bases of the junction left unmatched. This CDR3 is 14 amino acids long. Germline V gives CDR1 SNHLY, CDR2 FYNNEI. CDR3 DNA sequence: TGTGCCAGCAGTGTGGGACAGCTCAATCAGCCCCAGCATTTT. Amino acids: CASSVGQLNQPQHF.

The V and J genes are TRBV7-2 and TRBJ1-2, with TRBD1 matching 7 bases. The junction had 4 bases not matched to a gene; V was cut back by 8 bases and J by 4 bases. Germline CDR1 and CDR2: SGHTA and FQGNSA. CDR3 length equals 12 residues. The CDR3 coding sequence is TGTGCCAGCCTCCGGGACAGCTATGGCTACACCTTC. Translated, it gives CASLRDSYGYTF.

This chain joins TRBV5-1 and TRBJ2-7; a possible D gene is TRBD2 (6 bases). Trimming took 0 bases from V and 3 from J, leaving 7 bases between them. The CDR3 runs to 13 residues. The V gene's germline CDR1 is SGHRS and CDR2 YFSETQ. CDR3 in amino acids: CASSLVGGYEQYF. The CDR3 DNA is TGCGCCAGCAGCTTGGTGGGGGGCTACGAGCAGTACTTC.

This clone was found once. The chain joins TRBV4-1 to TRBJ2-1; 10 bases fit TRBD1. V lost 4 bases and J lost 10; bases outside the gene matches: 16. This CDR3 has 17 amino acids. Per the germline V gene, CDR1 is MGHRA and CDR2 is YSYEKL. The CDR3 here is CASSLQEFGQGVWEQFF. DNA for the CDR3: TGCGCCAGCAGCCTACAAGAGTTCGGACAGGGGGTATGGGAGCAGTTCTTC.

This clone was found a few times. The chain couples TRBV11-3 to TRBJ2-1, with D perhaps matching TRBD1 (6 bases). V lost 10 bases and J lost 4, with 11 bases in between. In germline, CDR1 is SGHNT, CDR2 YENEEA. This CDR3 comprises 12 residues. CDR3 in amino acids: CATRGGYNEQFF. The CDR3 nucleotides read TGTGCCACCAGGGGCGGGTACAATGAGCAGTTCTTC.

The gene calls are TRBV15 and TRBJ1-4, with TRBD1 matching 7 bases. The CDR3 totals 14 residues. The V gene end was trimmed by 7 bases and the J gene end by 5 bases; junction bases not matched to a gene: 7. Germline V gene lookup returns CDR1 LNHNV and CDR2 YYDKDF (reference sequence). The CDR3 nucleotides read TGTGCCACCATGCCGGGACAGTTCAATGAAAAACTGTTTTTT. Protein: CATMPGQFNEKLFF.